This is a list of T cell receptor beta chains from one sample in a study of graft-versus-host responses after intestinal transplantation. Profiled with immunoSEQ multiplex PCR; TCRdb holds only in-frame clones, not every one. The sample holds 20,000 to 25,000 clones; around 38% are singletons and the top ten take around 1.6%. The sequencing used alloreactive CD8+ T cells from a mixed lymphocyte reaction culture, collected before intestinal transplant. These receptors all stem from a human patient who received an intestinal transplant. CDR3s include the opening cysteine and the closing phenylalanine or tryptophan. A D gene is named only where the DNA matches it firmly. Part of the rows lack a size; the others show once, few, many or a class for expanded clones.

j_call clone_size d_call v_call cdr3_aa cdr3_nt
TRBJ2-6 . . TRBV14 CASKKGSEGANVLTF TGTGCCAGCAAGAAAGGAAGTGAAGGGGCCAACGTCCTGACTTTC
TRBJ2-7 few TRBD2 TRBV6-5 CASSYRDYFYEQYF TGTGCCAGCAGTTACCGGGACTACTTCTACGAGCAGTACTTC
TRBJ2-5 . TRBD1 TRBV27 CASSTYRGRRRETQYF TGTGCCAGCAGTACCTACAGGGGTAGAAGGCGGGAGACCCAGTACTTC
TRBJ2-7 few TRBD1 TRBV4-1 CASSQQTGTAYEQYF TGCGCCAGCAGCCAACAAACCGGGACAGCCTACGAGCAGTACTTC
TRBJ2-1 . TRBD1 TRBV7-7 CASSPGQGPYNEQFF TGTGCTAGCAGCCCAGGACAGGGACCCTACAATGAGCAGTTCTTC
TRBJ2-7 few . TRBV7-9 CASSLAQDRFEQYF TGTGCCAGCAGCTTAGCTCAGGACCGGTTCGAGCAGTACTTC
TRBJ1-2 . . TRBV28 CASSSGGRPGGYTF TGTGCCAGCAGTTCGGGAGGACGGCCGGGCGGCTACACCTTC
TRBJ2-3 few . TRBV5-1 CASSPSHSTDTQYF TGCGCCAGCAGCCCCTCACACAGCACAGATACGCAGTATTTT
TRBJ1-5 . . TRBV6-5 CASSYSFSSNQPQHF TGTGCCAGCAGTTACTCGTTCAGTAGCAATCAGCCCCAGCATTTT
TRBJ1-5 few . TRBV18 CASSQPNQPQHF TGTGCCAGCTCACAGCCAAATCAGCCCCAGCATTTT
TRBJ2-5 . TRBD2 TRBV5-4 CASTEGLANQETQYF TGTGCCAGCACCGAGGGACTAGCTAACCAAGAGACCCAGTACTTC
TRBJ2-4 few TRBD1 TRBV5-3 CARTGTGAAKNIQYF TGTGCCAGAACCGGGACAGGGGCGGCCAAAAACATTCAGTACTTC
TRBJ2-7 . . TRBV12-5 CASGSSDPPYEQYF TGTGCTAGTGGTTCCTCCGACCCCCCTTACGAGCAGTACTTC
TRBJ2-2 . . TRBV7-2 CASSLEWGELFF TGTGCCAGCAGCTTAGAGTGGGGGGAGCTGTTTTTT
TRBJ2-1 . . TRBV4-1 CASSQYFGEGRYEQFF .
TRBJ1-1 . . TRBV9 CASSQGPEAFF TGTGCCAGCAGCCAGGGTCCTGAAGCTTTCTTT
TRBJ2-1 . TRBD2 TRBV7-3 CASSWTSGNEQFF TGTGCCAGCAGTTGGACTAGCGGCAATGAGCAGTTCTTC
TRBJ2-7 . TRBD1 TRBV4-1 CASSQAGTGGYEQYF TGCGCCAGCAGCCAAGCCGGGACAGGGGGCTACGAGCAGTACTTC
TRBJ2-7 few TRBD1 TRBV7-9 CATSSTGSYEQYF TGTGCCACCTCGTCGACAGGGTCCTACGAGCAGTACTTC
TRBJ1-5 few TRBD1 TRBV4-1 CASSHPTGGHPLISSNQPQHF TGCGCCAGCAGCCACCCGACAGGGGGCCACCCCCTTATATCTAGCAATCAGCCCCAGCATTTT
TRBJ2-7 few . TRBV5-1 CASREMLSSYEQYF TGCGCCAGCAGAGAGATGCTCAGCTCCTACGAGCAGTACTTC
TRBJ1-4 . . TRBV28 CASSLWGNNEKLFF TGTGCCAGCAGTTTATGGGGGAATAATGAAAAACTGTTTTTT
TRBJ2-7 few TRBD2 TRBV6-4 CASSYSSGLSYEQYF TGTGCCAGCAGTTACTCTAGCGGCCTCTCCTACGAGCAGTACTTC
TRBJ1-2 few . TRBV4-2 CASSLDGIYGYTF TGTGCCAGCAGCTTGGACGGGATCTATGGCTACACCTTC
TRBJ2-7 few . TRBV6-1 CASSRIRTYEQYF TGTGCCAGCAGTCGTATACGAACCTACGAGCAGTACTTC
TRBJ2-1 few TRBD2 TRBV6-5 CASSPLAGVGNEQFF TGTGCCAGCAGCCCCCTAGCGGGAGTCGGCAATGAGCAGTTCTTC
TRBJ2-1 . . TRBV7-6 CASSLAPANEQFF TGTGCCAGCAGCTTAGCGCCGGCGAATGAGCAGTTCTTC
TRBJ1-1 . . TRBV5-1 CASSLTVGHENTEAFF TGCGCCAGCAGCTTGACGGTCGGGCACGAAAACACTGAAGCTTTCTTT
TRBJ1-2 . TRBD1 TRBV2 CASSGQGYGYTF TGTGCCAGCAGCGGACAGGGCTATGGCTACACCTTC
TRBJ2-3 . TRBD2 TRBV10-2 CASRAGLAGTDTQYF TGCGCCAGCAGGGCGGGACTAGCCGGCACAGATACGCAGTATTTT
TRBJ2-1 . . TRBV2 CARRVLVSYNEQFF TGTGCCCGGCGGGTGCTCGTCTCCTACAATGAGCAGTTCTTC
TRBJ2-3 . TRBD2 TRBV5-4 CASSSAGGPDTQYF TGTGCCAGCAGCTCAGCGGGAGGGCCGGATACGCAGTATTTT
TRBJ1-1 . . TRBV19 CASSIVGYFEAFF TGTGCCAGTAGTATAGTGGGTTATTTTGAAGCTTTCTTT
TRBJ2-1 few TRBD2 TRBV2 CASSWTSPGQGEQFF TGTGCCAGCAGTTGGACTAGCCCGGGGCAGGGTGAGCAGTTCTTC
TRBJ1-5 medium-sized . TRBV7-9 CASSFGSSNQPQHF TGTGCCAGCAGCTTTGGAAGTAGCAATCAGCCCCAGCATTTT
TRBJ2-5 . . TRBV28 CASSLDGKKPQETQYF TGTGCCAGCAGCCTGGACGGGAAAAAACCCCAAGAGACCCAGTACTTC
TRBJ1-1 . . TRBV5-4 CASSPDGRNTEAFF TGTGCCAGCAGCCCCGACGGGAGGAACACTGAAGCTTTCTTT